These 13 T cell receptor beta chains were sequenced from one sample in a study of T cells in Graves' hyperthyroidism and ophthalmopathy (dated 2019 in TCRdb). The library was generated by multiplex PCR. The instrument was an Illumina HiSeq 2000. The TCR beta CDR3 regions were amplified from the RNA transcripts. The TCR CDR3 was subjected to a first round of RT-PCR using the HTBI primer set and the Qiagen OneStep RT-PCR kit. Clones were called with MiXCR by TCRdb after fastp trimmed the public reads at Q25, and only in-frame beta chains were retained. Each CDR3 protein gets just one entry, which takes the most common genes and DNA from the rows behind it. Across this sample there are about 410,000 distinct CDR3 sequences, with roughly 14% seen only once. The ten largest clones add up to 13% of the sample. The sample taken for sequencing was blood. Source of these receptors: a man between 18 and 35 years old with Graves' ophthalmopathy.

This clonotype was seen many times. The CDR3 loop is CAWSGGQGYTF. In nucleotides, the CDR3 is TGTGCCTGGAGTGGGGGGCAGGGCTACACCTTC. The V gene is TRBV30, the J gene TRBJ1-2, with D maybe TRBD1 (6 bases). With 1 base removed from V and 8 bases from J, the gap between germline ends came to 8 bases. Looked up from germline, CDR1 is GTSNPN and CDR2 is SVGIG (reference sequence). The CDR3 has 11 amino acids.

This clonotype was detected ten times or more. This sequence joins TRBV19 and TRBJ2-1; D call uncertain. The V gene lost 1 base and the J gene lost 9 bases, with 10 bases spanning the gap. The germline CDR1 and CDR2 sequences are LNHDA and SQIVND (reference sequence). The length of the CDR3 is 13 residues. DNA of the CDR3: TGTGCCAGTAGTATAGGCGCCGCCGGTGAGCAGTTCTTC. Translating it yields CASSIGAAGEQFF.

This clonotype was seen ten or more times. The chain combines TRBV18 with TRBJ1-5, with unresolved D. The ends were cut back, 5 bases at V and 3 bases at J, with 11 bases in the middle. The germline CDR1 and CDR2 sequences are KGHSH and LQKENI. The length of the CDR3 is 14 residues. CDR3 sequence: CASSVDGINQPQHF. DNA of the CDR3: TGTGCCAGCTCAGTGGACGGAATCAATCAGCCCCAGCATTTT. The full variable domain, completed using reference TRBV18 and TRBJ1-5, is NAGVMQNPRHLVRRRGQEARLRCSPMKGHSHVYWYRQLPEEGLKFMVYLQKENIIDESGMPKERFSAEFPKEGPSILRIQQVVRGDSAAYFCASSVDGINQPQHFGDGTRLSIL.

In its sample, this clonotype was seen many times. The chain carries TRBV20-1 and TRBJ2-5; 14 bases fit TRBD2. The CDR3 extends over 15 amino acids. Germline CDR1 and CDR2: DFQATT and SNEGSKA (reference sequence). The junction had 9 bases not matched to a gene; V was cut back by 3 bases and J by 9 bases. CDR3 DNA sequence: TGCAGTGCTAGCTCCGGGACTAGCGGGGGCCATCCCCAGTACTTC. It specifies CSASSGTSGGHPQYF.

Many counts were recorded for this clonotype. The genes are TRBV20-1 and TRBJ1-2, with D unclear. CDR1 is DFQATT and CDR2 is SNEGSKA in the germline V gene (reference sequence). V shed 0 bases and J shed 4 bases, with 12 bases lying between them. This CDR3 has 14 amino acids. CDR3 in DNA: TGCAGTGCTAGAGAGTTGAGGCTGAGCTATGGCTACACCTTC. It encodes CSARELRLSYGYTF.

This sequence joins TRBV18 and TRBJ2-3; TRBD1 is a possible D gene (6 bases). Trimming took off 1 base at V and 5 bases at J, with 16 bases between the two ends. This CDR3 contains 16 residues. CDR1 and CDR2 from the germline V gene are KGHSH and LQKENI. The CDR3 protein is CASSPRIGRGQDTQYF. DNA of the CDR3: TGTGCCAGCTCACCACGTATAGGCAGGGGTCAAGATACGCAGTATTTT.

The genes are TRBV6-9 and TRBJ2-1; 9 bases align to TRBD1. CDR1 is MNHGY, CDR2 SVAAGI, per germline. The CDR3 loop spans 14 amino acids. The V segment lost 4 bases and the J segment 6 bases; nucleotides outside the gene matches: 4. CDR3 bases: TGTGCCAGCAGTTGGGACAGGGTTGGCAATGAGCAGTTCTTC. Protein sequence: CASSWDRVGNEQFF.

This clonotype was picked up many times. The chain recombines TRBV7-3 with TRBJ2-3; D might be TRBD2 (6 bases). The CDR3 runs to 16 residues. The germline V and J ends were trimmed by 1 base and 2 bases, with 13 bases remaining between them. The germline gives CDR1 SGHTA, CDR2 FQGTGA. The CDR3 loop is CASSLNPGVNTDTQYF. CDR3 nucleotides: TGTGCCAGCAGCTTAAACCCGGGAGTAAACACAGATACGCAGTATTTT.

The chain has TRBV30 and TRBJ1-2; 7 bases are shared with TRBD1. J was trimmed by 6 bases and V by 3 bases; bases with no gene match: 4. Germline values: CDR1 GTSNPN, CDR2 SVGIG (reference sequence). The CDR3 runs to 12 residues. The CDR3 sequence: CAWRSGGHGYTF. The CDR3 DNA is TGTGCCTGGAGGTCAGGGGGTCATGGCTACACCTTC.

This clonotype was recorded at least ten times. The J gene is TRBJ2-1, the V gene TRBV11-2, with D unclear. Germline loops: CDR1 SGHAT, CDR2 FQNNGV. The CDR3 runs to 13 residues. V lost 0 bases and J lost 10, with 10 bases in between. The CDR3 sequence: CASSLEAWAEQFF. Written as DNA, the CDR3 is TGTGCCAGCAGCTTAGAGGCGTGGGCCGAGCAGTTCTTC. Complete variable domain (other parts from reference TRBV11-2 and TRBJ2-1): EAGVAQSPRYKIIEKRQSVAFWCNPISGHATLYWYQQILGQGPKLLIQFQNNGVVDDSQLPKDRFSAERLKGVDSTLKIQPAKLEDSAVYLCASSLEAWAEQFFGPGTRLTVL.

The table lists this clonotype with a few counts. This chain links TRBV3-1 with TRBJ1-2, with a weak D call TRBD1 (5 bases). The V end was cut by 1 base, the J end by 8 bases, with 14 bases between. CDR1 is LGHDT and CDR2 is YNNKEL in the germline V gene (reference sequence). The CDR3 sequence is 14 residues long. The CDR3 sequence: CASSQGVGEQGYTF. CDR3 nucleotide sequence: TGTGCCAGCAGCCAAGGGGTGGGGGAGCAGGGCTACACCTTC.

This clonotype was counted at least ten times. Here the CDR3 reads CASKGQGYNEQFF. CDR3 DNA: TGTGCCAGCAAGGGGCAGGGATACAATGAGCAGTTCTTC. The chain recombines TRBV14 with TRBJ2-1; D is possibly TRBD1 (5 bases). This CDR3 has 13 residues. Germline CDR1 is SGHDN and CDR2 is FVKESK. The germline V and J ends were trimmed by 7 bases and 4 bases, with 11 bases remaining between them.

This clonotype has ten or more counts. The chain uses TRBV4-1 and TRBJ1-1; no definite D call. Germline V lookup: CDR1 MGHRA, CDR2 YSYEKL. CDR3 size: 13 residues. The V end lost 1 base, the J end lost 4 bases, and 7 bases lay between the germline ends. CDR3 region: CASSQVLVTEAFF. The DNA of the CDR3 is TGCGCCAGCAGCCAAGTGTTGGTCACTGAAGCTTTCTTT.